The 15 T cell receptor beta chains presented below share a single source sample, sequenced in a study of Ad26.COV2.S vaccination and SARS-CoV-2 variants. Indicated treatment: 15 to 20 received Ad26.COV2.S at low or high dose, single or two shots; 5 received placebo; per-sample allocation not given. Specimens were obtained on day 63 following the first vaccine or placebo injection. Sequenced by immunoSEQ multiplex PCR; TCRdb stores in-frame clones only, minus some. The top ten clones hold around 10% of a sample with some 250,000 clones, approximately 87% of them seen once. Source: peripheral blood, taken in a trial of Ad26.COV2.S vaccine versus placebo. The receptors come from a person aged 18-65 years who received the Ad26.COV2.S COVID-19 vaccine or a placebo.

Only a few counts were recorded for this clone. The CDR3, as DNA: TGTGCCAGCAGATCAGGACAGGCCGCCTACGAGCAGTACTTC. This translates into CASRSGQAAYEQYF. The J gene is TRBJ2-7, the V gene TRBV6-5; 7 nucleotides agree with TRBD1. This CDR3 has 14 amino acids. V lost 6 bases to trimming and J lost 2 bases; unmatched junction nucleotides: 7. Germline assignment: CDR1 MNHEY and CDR2 SVGAGI.

V usage is TRBV11-2 and J usage is TRBJ2-5, with 7 bases lining up with TRBD1. Trimming took 5 bases from V and 1 from J; bases not matched to a gene: 10. Per the germline V gene, CDR1 is SGHAT and CDR2 is FQNNGV. The CDR3 is 16 amino acids. The CDR3, as DNA: TGTGCCAGCAGCGCGGTTAGGGGGCGCTTCCAAGAGACCCAGTACTTC. Translation: CASSAVRGRFQETQYF. The variable domain in full, completed from reference TRBV11-2 and TRBJ2-5, reads EAGVAQSPRYKIIEKRQSVAFWCNPISGHATLYWYQQILGQGPKLLIQFQNNGVVDDSQLPKDRFSAERLKGVDSTLKIQPAKLEDSAVYLCASSAVRGRFQETQYFGPGTRLLVL.

This clone was counted a single time. The rearrangement joins TRBV6-5 to TRBJ1-2, with D possibly matching TRBD1 (5 bases). The length of the CDR3 is 13 residues. Trimming removed 4 bases at V and 6 bases at J, with 12 bases between. The germline V gene has CDR1 MNHEY and CDR2 SVGAGI. The chain's CDR3 is CASSWDEVNGYTF. As DNA, the CDR3 is TGTGCCAGCAGTTGGGACGAGGTTAATGGCTACACCTTC.

V usage is TRBV5-4 and J usage is TRBJ2-7; D may be TRBD1 (5 bases). This CDR3 is 14 amino acids long. Germline V CDR1 and CDR2: SGHNT, YYREEE (reference sequence). The V gene lost 0 bases and the J gene lost 5 bases, with 12 bases spanning the gap. The chain's CDR3 is CASSLGTGPNEQYF. In nucleotides, the CDR3 is TGTGCCAGCAGCTTGGGAACAGGACCGAACGAGCAGTACTTC.

V is TRBV6-2 or TRBV6-3 and J is TRBJ2-4; no clear D gene. The V end was cut by 2 bases, the J end by 2 bases, with 7 bases between. Germline-derived CDR1 and CDR2 are MNHEY and SVGEGT. The CDR3 spans 14 residues. As DNA, the CDR3 is TGTGCCAGCAGTTACACCGGCTCCAAAAACATTCAGTACTTC. Protein: CASSYTGSKNIQYF.

The chain combines TRBV10-3 with TRBJ2-7, with D unresolved. The CDR3 is 13 amino acids. Germline-derived CDR1 and CDR2 are ENHRY and SYGVKD. The V gene lost 0 bases and the J gene lost 3 bases, with 6 bases spanning the gap. The CDR3 nucleotides read TGTGCCATCAGTGAGTCGGGTAGCTACGAGCAGTACTTC. It yields the protein CAISESGSYEQYF.

The chain joins TRBV7-2 to TRBJ2-5, with D possibly matching TRBD1 (6 bases). V gave up 5 bases and J gave up 5 bases, with 18 bases separating them. CDR3 length: 15 amino acids. CDR1 and CDR2 from the germline V gene are SGHTA and FQGNSA. The CDR3 region is CASSLRRGGRETQYF. DNA of the CDR3: TGTGCCAGCAGCCTCCGTAGAGGGGGAAGGGAGACCCAGTACTTC.

The chain combines TRBV5-1 with TRBJ2-3; no firm D call. This CDR3 has 13 amino acids. Trimming removed 1 base at V and 0 bases at J, with 3 bases between. Germline V gene sequence: CDR1 SGHRS, CDR2 YFSETQ. The chain's CDR3 is CASSLYSTDTQYF. CDR3 bases: TGCGCCAGCAGCTTGTATAGCACAGATACGCAGTATTTT.

The V and J genes are TRBV7-8 and TRBJ1-2, with 7 bases aligning to TRBD1. This CDR3 has 13 amino acids. The germline V gene has CDR1 SGHVS and CDR2 FQNEAQ. Trimming removed 3 bases from V and 8 bases from J; junction bases left unmatched: 6. The CDR3 nucleotides are TGTGCCAGCAGCTTGGAGGGGGCGGGCGGCTACACCTTC. Translated, it gives CASSLEGAGGYTF.

This chain joins TRBV18 and TRBJ1-3; a weak D match, TRBD1 (6 bases). Trimming took off 6 bases at V and 4 bases at J, with 10 bases between the two ends. The CDR3 is 13 residues long. Germline CDR1 and CDR2: KGHSH and LQKENI. In nucleotides, the CDR3 is TGTGCCAGCTCTCGGACAGTAGGAAACACCATATATTTT. Its protein is CASSRTVGNTIYF.

V and J are TRBV12-3 or TRBV12-4 and TRBJ1-1; 9 bases line up with TRBD1. After removal of 6 bases from V and 11 bases from J, the junction contained 4 bases not matched to a gene. The CDR3 is 11 amino acids. The CDR3 sequence: CASRGQGMAFF. The CDR3 region has the DNA TGTGCCAGCAGGGGACAGGGTATGGCTTTCTTT.

This rearrangement joins TRBV7-2 to TRBJ2-5; the D is unclear. Trimming shortened V by 5 bases and J by 3 bases, and 4 bases separated the two germline ends. The CDR3 covers 11 residues. Germline assignment: CDR1 SGHTA and CDR2 FQGNSA. Here the CDR3 DNA reads TGTGCCAGCAGCCCAAAAGAGACCCAGTACTTC. This translates into CASSPKETQYF.

The chain employs TRBV30 and TRBJ1-6; D remains ambiguous. The CDR3 consists of 13 residues. Germline V gives CDR1 GTSNPN, CDR2 SVGIG (reference sequence). V was pared by 4 bases and J by 6 bases, with 10 bases between. The CDR3 loop is CAWTIAPNSPLHF. CDR3 in DNA: TGTGCCTGGACAATAGCCCCTAATTCACCCCTCCACTTT.

The gene calls are TRBV2 and TRBJ2-5; 11 bases align to TRBD2. V lost 8 bases to trimming and J lost 2 bases; unmatched junction nucleotides: 4. This CDR3 is 14 amino acids long. Germline V gene data show CDR1 as SNHLY and CDR2 as FYNNEI. CDR3: CASGTSGVQETQYF. CDR3 in DNA: TGTGCCAGCGGGACTAGCGGAGTACAAGAGACCCAGTACTTC.

The V and J genes are TRBV28 and TRBJ2-3; 8 bases are shared with TRBD1. With 6 bases clipped from V and 2 bases from J, the junction kept 7 bases outside the gene matches. There are 15 residues in the CDR3. In germline, CDR1 is MDHEN, CDR2 SYDVKM. This CDR3 is CASRQGGQLTDTQYF. CDR3 sequence (DNA): TGTGCCAGCAGACAGGGGGGACAGCTCACAGATACGCAGTATTTT. The full variable domain, its missing parts supplied by reference TRBV28 and TRBJ2-3, is DVKVTQSSRYLVKRTGEKVFLECVQDMDHENMFWYRQDPGLGLRLIYFSYDVKMKEKGDIPEGYSVSREKKERFSLILESASTNQTSMYLCASRQGGQLTDTQYFGPGTRLTVL.